This T cell receptor beta chain was recovered during a study of cytomegalovirus exposure and HLA in healthy donors. Study-level findings and limits: It was confirmed in vitro that a few of the CMV-associated chains were specific for CMV antigens. Associated with cytomegalovirus, according to the listing, were approximately 160 TCR beta chains. According to reports, the classifier identified cytomegalovirus status with high specificity and sensitivity. Most TCRs appeared rarely, but some public TCRs recurred in many donors.

Unmatched junction bases numbered 7, after V lost 8 bases and J lost 6 bases. There are 13 residues in the CDR3. CDR1 is WSHSY, CDR2 SAAADI, per germline. In the case of this clone: Its antigen is not known.

Profiling relied on immunoSEQ multiplex PCR, and the TCRdb table lists in-frame clones only, not all of them. The sample records 50,000 to 65,000 clones, more than 85% being singletons. The specimen sequenced was PBMCs. The receptor was derived from a woman between 18 and 29 years old in good health and CMV-seropositive. The chain carries TRBV10-2 and TRBJ2-1; 7 nucleotides match TRBD1. CDR3 nucleotides: TGCGCCAGCGGGACAGAGGCCTTCAATGAGCAGTTCTTC. It encodes CASGTEAFNEQFF.